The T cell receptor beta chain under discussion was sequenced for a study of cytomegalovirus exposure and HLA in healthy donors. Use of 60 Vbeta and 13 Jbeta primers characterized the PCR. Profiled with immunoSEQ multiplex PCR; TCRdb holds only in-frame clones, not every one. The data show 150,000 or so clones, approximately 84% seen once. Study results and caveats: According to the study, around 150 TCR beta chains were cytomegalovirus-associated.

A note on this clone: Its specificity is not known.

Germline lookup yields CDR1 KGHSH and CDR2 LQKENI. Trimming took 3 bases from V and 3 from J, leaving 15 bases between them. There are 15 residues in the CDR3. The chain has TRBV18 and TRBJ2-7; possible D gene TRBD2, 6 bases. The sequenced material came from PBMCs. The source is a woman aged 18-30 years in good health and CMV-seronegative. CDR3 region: CASSPSRDFIYEQYF. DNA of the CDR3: TGTGCCAGCTCACCCTCACGGGACTTCATCTACGAGCAGTACTTC. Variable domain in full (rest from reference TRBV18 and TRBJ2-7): NAGVMQNPRHLVRRRGQEARLRCSPMKGHSHVYWYRQLPEEGLKFMVYLQKENIIDESGMPKERFSAEFPKEGPSILRIQQVVRGDSAAYFCASSPSRDFIYEQYFGPGTRLTVT.